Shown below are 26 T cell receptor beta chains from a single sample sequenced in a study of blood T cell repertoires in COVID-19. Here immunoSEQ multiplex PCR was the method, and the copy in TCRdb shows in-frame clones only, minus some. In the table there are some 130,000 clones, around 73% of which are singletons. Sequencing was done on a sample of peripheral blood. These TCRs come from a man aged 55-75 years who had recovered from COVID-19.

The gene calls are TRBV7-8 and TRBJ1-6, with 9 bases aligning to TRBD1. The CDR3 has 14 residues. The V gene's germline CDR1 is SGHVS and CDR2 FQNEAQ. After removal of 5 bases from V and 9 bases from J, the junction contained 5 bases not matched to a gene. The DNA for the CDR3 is TGTGCCAGCAGCCGCGGGACAGGGTCTTCACCCCTCCACTTT. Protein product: CASSRGTGSSPLHF.

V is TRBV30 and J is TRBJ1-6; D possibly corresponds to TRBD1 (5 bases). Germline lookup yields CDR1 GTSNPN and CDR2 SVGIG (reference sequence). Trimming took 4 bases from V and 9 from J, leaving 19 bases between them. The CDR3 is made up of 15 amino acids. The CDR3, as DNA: TGTGCCTGGACCACCCTGGTAGGGGTAGGTTCACCCCTCCACTTT. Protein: CAWTTLVGVGSPLHF.

The DNA for the CDR3 is TGTGCCAGCAGCCCGACAGGGGGTGAAAAACTGTTTTTT. This codes for CASSPTGGEKLFF. This rearrangement joins TRBV12-3 or TRBV12-4 to TRBJ1-4, with 9 bases identical to TRBD1. The V and J ends lost 6 bases and 7 bases, in that order; junction bases with no gene match: 3. CDR3 length equals 13 residues.

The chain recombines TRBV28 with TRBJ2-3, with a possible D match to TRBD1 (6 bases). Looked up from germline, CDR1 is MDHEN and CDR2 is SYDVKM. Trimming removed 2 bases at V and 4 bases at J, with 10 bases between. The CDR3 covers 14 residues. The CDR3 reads CASSLTGWSDTQYF. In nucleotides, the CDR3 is TGTGCCAGCAGTTTAACAGGGTGGTCAGATACGCAGTATTTT.

The CDR3 nucleotides read TGTGCCAGCAGCTTAGGCAGGGAGGTCGCCTACGAGCAGTACTTC. This gives the protein CASSLGREVAYEQYF. The rearrangement uses TRBV11-2 and TRBJ2-7; the D gene is possibly TRBD2 (6 bases). The CDR3 loop spans 15 amino acids. The V end was cut by 1 base, the J end by 2 bases, with 12 bases between. The V gene's germline CDR1 is SGHAT and CDR2 FQNNGV.

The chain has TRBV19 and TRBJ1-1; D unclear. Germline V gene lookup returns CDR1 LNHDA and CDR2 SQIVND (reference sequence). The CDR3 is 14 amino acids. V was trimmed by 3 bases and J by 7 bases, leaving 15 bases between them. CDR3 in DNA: TGTGCCAGTAGTATGCAGTCGAACACACGTGAAGCTTTCTTT. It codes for CASSMQSNTREAFF.

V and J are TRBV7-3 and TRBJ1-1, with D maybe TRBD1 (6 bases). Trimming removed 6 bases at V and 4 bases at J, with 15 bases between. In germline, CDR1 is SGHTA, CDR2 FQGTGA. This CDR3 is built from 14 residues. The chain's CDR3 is CASSHGGATTEAFF. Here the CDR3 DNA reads TGTGCCAGCAGTCATGGGGGGGCTACCACTGAAGCTTTCTTT.

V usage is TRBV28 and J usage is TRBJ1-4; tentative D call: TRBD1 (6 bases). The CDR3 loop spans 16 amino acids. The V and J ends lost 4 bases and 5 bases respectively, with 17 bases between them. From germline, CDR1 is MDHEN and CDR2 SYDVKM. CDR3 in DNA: TGTGCCAGCAGTTCCCCTAAGGGGGTTGGGAATGAAAAACTGTTTTTT. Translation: CASSSPKGVGNEKLFF.

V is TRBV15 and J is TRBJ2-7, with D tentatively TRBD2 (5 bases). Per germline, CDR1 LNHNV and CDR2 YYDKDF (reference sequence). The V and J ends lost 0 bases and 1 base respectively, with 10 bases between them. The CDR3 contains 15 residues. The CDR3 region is CATSRDLRGSYEQYF. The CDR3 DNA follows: TGTGCCACCAGCAGAGATTTAAGAGGGTCCTACGAGCAGTACTTC.

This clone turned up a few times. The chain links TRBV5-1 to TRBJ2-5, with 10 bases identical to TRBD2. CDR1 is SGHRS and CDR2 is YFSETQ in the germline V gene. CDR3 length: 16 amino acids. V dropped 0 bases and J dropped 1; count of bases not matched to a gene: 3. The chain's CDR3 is CASSLVLAGLQETQYF. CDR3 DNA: TGCGCCAGCAGCTTGGTACTAGCGGGGCTCCAAGAGACCCAGTACTTC.

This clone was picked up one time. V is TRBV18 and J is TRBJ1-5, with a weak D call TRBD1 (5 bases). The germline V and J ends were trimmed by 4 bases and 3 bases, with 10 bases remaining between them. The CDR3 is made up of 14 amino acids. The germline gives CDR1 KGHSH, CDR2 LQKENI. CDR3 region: CASSQGVDNQPQHF. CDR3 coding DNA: TGTGCCAGCTCACAAGGGGTTGACAATCAGCCCCAGCATTTT.

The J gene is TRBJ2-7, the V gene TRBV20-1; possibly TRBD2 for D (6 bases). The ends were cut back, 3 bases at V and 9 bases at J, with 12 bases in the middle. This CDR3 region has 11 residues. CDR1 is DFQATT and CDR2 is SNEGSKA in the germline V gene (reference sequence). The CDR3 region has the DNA TGCAGTGCTAGCCGGGACTCCCGGCAGTACTTC. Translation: CSASRDSRQYF.

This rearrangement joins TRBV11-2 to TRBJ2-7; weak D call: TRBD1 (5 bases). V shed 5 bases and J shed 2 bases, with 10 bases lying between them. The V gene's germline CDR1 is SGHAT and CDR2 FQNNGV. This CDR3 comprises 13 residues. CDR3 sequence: CASSQTGTYEQYF. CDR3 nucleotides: TGTGCCAGCAGCCAAACAGGTACCTACGAGCAGTACTTC.

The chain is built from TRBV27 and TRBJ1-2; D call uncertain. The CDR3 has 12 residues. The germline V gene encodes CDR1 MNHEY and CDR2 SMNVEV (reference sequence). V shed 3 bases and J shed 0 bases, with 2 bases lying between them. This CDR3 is CASSFTNYGYTF. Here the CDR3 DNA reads TGTGCCAGCAGTTTCACTAACTATGGCTACACCTTC.

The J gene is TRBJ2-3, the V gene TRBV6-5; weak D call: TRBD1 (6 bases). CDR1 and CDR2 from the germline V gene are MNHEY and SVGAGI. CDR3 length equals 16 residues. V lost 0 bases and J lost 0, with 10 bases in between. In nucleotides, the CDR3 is TGTGCCAGCAGTTACTCTGGGGGCCGAAGCACAGATACGCAGTATTTT. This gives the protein CASSYSGGRSTDTQYF.

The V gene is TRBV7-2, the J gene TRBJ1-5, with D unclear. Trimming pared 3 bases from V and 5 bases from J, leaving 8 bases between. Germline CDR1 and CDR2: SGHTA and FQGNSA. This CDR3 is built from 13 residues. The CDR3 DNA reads TGTGCCAGCAGCTTCGACAATTATCAGCCCCAGCATTTT. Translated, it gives CASSFDNYQPQHF.

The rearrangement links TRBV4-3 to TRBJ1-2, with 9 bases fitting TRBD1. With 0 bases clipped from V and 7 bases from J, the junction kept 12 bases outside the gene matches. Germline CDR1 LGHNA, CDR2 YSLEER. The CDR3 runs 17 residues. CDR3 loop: CASSQELWVTGGGGYTF. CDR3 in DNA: TGCGCCAGCAGCCAAGAGCTATGGGTGACAGGGGGTGGTGGCTACACCTTC.

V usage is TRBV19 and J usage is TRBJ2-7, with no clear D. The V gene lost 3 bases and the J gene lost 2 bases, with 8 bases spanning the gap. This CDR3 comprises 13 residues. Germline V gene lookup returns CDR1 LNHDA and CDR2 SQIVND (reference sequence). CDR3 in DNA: TGTGCCAGTAGTATTGACACCACCTACGAGCAGTACTTC. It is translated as CASSIDTTYEQYF.

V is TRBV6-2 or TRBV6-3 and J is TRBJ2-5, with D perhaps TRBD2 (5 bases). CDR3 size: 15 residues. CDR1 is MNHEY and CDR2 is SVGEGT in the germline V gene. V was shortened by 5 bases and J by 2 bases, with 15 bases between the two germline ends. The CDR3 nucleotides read TGTGCCAGCAGTCCCCCCAGACTACCGCAAGAGACCCAGTACTTC. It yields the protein CASSPPRLPQETQYF.

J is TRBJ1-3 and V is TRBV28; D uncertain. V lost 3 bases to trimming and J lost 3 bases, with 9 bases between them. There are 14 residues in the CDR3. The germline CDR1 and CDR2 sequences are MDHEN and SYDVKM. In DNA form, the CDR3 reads TGTGCCAGCAGTTTGGGCCTCCTTGGAAACACCATATATTTT. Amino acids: CASSLGLLGNTIYF.

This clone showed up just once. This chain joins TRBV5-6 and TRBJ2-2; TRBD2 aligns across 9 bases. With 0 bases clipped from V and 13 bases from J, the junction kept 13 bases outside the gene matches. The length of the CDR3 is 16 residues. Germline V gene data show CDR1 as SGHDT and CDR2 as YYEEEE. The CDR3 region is CASSLAGTSRQSWLFF. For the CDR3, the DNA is TGTGCCAGCAGCTTGGCTGGGACTAGCAGGCAGAGCTGGCTGTTTTTT.

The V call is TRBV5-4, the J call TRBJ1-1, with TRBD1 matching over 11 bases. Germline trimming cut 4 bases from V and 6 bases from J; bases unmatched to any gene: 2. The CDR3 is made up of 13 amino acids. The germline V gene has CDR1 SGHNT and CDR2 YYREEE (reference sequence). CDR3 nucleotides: TGTGCCAGCAGCGAGGGACAGGGGGCTGAAGCTTTCTTT. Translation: CASSEGQGAEAFF.

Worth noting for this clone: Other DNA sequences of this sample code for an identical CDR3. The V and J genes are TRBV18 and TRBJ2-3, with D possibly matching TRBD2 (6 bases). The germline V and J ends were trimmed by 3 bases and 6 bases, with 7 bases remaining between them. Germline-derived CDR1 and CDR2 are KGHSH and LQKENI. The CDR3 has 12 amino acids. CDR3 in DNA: TGTGCCAGCTCACCGGCGGGGGATACGCAGTATTTT. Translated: CASSPAGDTQYF.

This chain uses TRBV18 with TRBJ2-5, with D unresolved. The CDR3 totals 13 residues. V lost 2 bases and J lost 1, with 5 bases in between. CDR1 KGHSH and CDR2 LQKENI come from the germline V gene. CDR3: CASSPAVQETQYF. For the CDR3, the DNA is TGTGCCAGCTCACCAGCGGTCCAAGAGACCCAGTACTTC. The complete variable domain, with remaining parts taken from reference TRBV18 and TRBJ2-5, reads NAGVMQNPRHLVRRRGQEARLRCSPMKGHSHVYWYRQLPEEGLKFMVYLQKENIIDESGMPKERFSAEFPKEGPSILRIQQVVRGDSAAYFCASSPAVQETQYFGPGTRLLVL.

Here the CDR3 reads CASSQGQANTEAFF. The CDR3, as DNA: TGCGCCAGCAGCCAAGGACAGGCGAACACTGAAGCTTTCTTT. The chain has TRBV4-3 and TRBJ1-1; weak D call: TRBD1 (6 bases). CDR1 is LGHNA, CDR2 YSLEER, per germline. The ends were cut back, 1 base at V and 1 base at J, with 7 bases in the middle. The CDR3 has 14 residues.

CDR3 in DNA: TGTGCCAGCAGTTTATCAGGGTCCAAAAACATTCAGTACTTC. Translated: CASSLSGSKNIQYF. The chain combines TRBV28 with TRBJ2-4; a weak D match, TRBD1 (5 bases). The CDR3 loop spans 14 amino acids. Germline lookup yields CDR1 MDHEN and CDR2 SYDVKM. The V end was cut by 1 base, the J end by 2 bases, with 6 bases between.